These 10 T cell receptor beta chains came from one sample sequenced in a study of CD8 T cell repertoires and HIV-1 epitope variants. This table comes from immunoSEQ multiplex PCR, and its TCRdb copy is limited to in-frame clones, with some not included. This repertoire shows about 5,400 clones, about 66% found once; its top ten account for 40% to 50%. These receptors have no identified antigens. Specimen: cultured CD8+ T cells derived from PBMCs. The source of these receptors is a male donor with HIV.

This clone was seen only once. The chain carries TRBV19 and TRBJ2-7; D is unresolved. CDR1 and CDR2 (germline): LNHDA, SQIVND (reference sequence). V was cut by 8 bases and J by 2 bases, with 13 bases left in between. CDR3 size: 13 residues. CDR3: CASAPDTTYEQYF. CDR3 bases: TGTGCCAGTGCCCCAGACACCACCTACGAGCAGTACTTC.

The table lists this clone with a few counts. V gene TRBV5-1 combines with J gene TRBJ1-5; no clear D. Germline-derived CDR1 and CDR2 are SGHRS and YFSETQ. The CDR3 consists of 12 residues. V was cut by 8 bases and J by 6 bases, with 12 bases left in between. In DNA, the CDR3 is TGCGCCAGGTGGGCCTTCGGTCAGCCCCAGCATTTT. Translated: CARWAFGQPQHF.

The chain carries TRBV7-6 and TRBJ2-5, with 8 bases aligning to TRBD1. Germline V lookup: CDR1 SGHVS, CDR2 FNYEAQ. V shed 0 bases, J shed 4 bases, and the junction held 10 bases outside the gene matches. The CDR3 contains 17 residues. Here the CDR3 reads CASSLARDRSGRETQYF. In nucleotides, the CDR3 is TGTGCCAGCAGCTTAGCCCGGGACAGGAGTGGGAGAGAGACCCAGTACTTC.

The chain couples TRBV5-1 to TRBJ2-7, with TRBD1 identical over 9 bases. Per the germline V gene, CDR1 is SGHRS and CDR2 is YFSETQ. CDR3 length: 13 amino acids. V trimming: 4 bases; J trimming: 8 bases; junction bases outside the gene matches: 7. This chain's CDR3 is CASSPGTGQKQYF. CDR3 in DNA: TGCGCCAGCAGCCCTGGGACAGGGCAAAAGCAGTACTTC. Supplemented by reference TRBV5-1 and TRBJ2-7, the full variable domain reads KAGVTQTPRYLIKTRGQQVTLSCSPISGHRSVSWYQQTPGQGLQFLFEYFSETQRNKGNFPGRFSGRQFSNSRSEMNVSTLELGDSALYLCASSPGTGQKQYFGPGTRLTVT.

V gene TRBV5-1 combines with J gene TRBJ2-7; 9 bases match TRBD2. Germline V gene data show CDR1 as SGHRS and CDR2 as YFSETQ. The CDR3 has 16 residues. With 0 bases clipped from V and 2 bases from J, the junction kept 6 bases outside the gene matches. CDR3 protein: CASSLAGLAGTYEQYF. CDR3 coding DNA: TGCGCCAGCAGCTTGGCCGGTCTAGCGGGAACCTACGAGCAGTACTTC. Supplemented by reference TRBV5-1 and TRBJ2-7, the full variable domain reads KAGVTQTPRYLIKTRGQQVTLSCSPISGHRSVSWYQQTPGQGLQFLFEYFSETQRNKGNFPGRFSGRQFSNSRSEMNVSTLELGDSALYLCASSLAGLAGTYEQYFGPGTRLTVT.

The J gene is TRBJ1-5, the V gene TRBV10-3; 9 bases map to TRBD1. V shed 7 bases and J 4 bases; nucleotides not matched to a gene: 2. Germline V lookup: CDR1 ENHRY, CDR2 SYGVKD. The CDR3 is 13 amino acids. CDR3 sequence (DNA): TGTGCCATCAAAGGGACAGGGAATCAGCCCCAGCATTTT. Translated: CAIKGTGNQPQHF.

This clone showed up just a few times. J is TRBJ2-5 and V is TRBV10-2; 10 nucleotides align to TRBD2. The CDR3 is 16 residues long. Trimming at V came to 0 bases and at J to 2 bases, leaving 3 bases not matched to a gene. Looked up from germline, CDR1 is WSHSY and CDR2 is SAAADI. The CDR3 spells CASSESVSGGQETQYF. CDR3 DNA sequence: TGCGCCAGCAGTGAGTCGGTTAGCGGGGGGCAAGAGACCCAGTACTTC.

The rearrangement links TRBV7-2 to TRBJ1-5, with unresolved D. V was pared by 1 base and J by 6 bases, with 13 bases between. Germline lookup yields CDR1 SGHTA and CDR2 FQGNSA. This CDR3 region has 15 residues. As DNA, the CDR3 is TGTGCCAGCAGCTTAGAATTGGGAATGGGTCAGCCCCAGCATTTT. Its protein is CASSLELGMGQPQHF.

This clone was seen a handful of times. The chain employs TRBV7-2 and TRBJ2-7, with D perhaps TRBD2 (6 bases). V was trimmed by 5 bases and J by 7 bases, leaving 15 bases between them. Germline V gene lookup returns CDR1 SGHTA and CDR2 FQGNSA. The CDR3 covers 13 residues. CDR3 in amino acids: CASSPGLSREQYF. The CDR3 nucleotides are TGTGCCAGCAGCCCTGGACTATCGAGAGAGCAGTACTTC.

This sequence joins TRBV6-5 and TRBJ2-1; 7 nucleotides align to TRBD2. The CDR3 spans 16 residues. Germline V gene lookup returns CDR1 MNHEY and CDR2 SVGAGI. V was pared by 0 bases and J by 4 bases, with 6 bases of the junction left unmatched. CDR3 region: CASSYSSSSGYNEQFF. The CDR3, as DNA: TGTGCCAGCAGTTACTCATCGTCTAGCGGTTACAATGAGCAGTTCTTC.